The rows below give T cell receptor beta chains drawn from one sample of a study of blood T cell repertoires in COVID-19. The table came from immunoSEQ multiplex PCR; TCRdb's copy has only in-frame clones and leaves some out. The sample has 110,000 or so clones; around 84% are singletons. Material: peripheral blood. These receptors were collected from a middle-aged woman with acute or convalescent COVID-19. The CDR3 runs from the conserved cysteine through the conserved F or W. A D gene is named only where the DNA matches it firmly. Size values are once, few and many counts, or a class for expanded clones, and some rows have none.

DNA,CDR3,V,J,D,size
TGTGCCAGCAGTCCCGGACAGGGGGCGAAAGAGCAGTACTTC,CASSPGQGAKEQYF,TRBV6-2/TRBV6-3,TRBJ2-7,TRBD1,-
TGTGCCAGCAGCGACAGACAGGGGAATTATGGCTACACCTTC,CASSDRQGNYGYTF,TRBV7-9,TRBJ1-2,TRBD1,-
TGTGCCAGCAGCCGCCGGGGGATGGGGACTGAAGCTTTCTTT,CASSRRGMGTEAFF,TRBV11-2,TRBJ1-1,-,-
TGTGCCAGCAGCCGGGACTCCTCAGCTTACAATGAGCAGTTCTTC,CASSRDSSAYNEQFF,TRBV11-3,TRBJ2-1,-,-
TGTGCCACCCACCTATCGAGGGTGAATGAAAAACTGTTTTTT,CATHLSRVNEKLFF,TRBV28,TRBJ1-4,-,-
TGTGCCAGCAGCCAGACAGGGATTACCTACGAGCAGTACTTC,CASSQTGITYEQYF,TRBV3-1/TRBV3-2,TRBJ2-7,TRBD1,-
TGTGCCAGCAGCCTATCGGGCAGGGGAGGCTACACCTTC,CASSLSGRGGYTF,TRBV7-2,TRBJ1-2,-,-
TGTGCCAGCAGCCAGGACACTGAAGCTTTCTTT,CASSQDTEAFF,TRBV7-2,TRBJ1-1,-,-
TGTGCCAGCAGCCGACAGGGCCGAAATAATTCACCCCTCCACTTT,CASSRQGRNNSPLHF,TRBV6-5,TRBJ1-6,TRBD1,-
TGTGCCAGTAGTTTTTGGACAGGGGGTTCTAACTATGGCTACACCTTC,CASSFWTGGSNYGYTF,TRBV19,TRBJ1-2,TRBD1,-
TGTGCCAGCAGCTTAACAGGGGCCAACGTCCTGACTTTC,CASSLTGANVLTF,TRBV7-2,TRBJ2-6,-,-
TGTGCCTTGCAGGACAGAAATAATTCACCCCTCCACTTT,CALQDRNNSPLHF,TRBV30,TRBJ1-6,-,-
TGTGCCACCAGTCCCAGGATATCTCCAGATACGCAGTATTTT,CATSPRISPDTQYF,TRBV24-1,TRBJ2-3,-,-
TGTGCCAGCATCCTCGGGGGGCGAAATGGCTACACCTTC,CASILGGRNGYTF,TRBV12-3/TRBV12-4,TRBJ1-2,-,few
TGTGCCAGCAGCTCCCTCCCAACAGGGTTTTTGAACACTGAAGCTTTCTTT,CASSSLPTGFLNTEAFF,TRBV7-9,TRBJ1-1,-,few
TGTGCCAGCAGGACGGCCGGGACAAGCCAGTACGAGCAGTACTTC,CASRTAGTSQYEQYF,TRBV6-5,TRBJ2-7,-,-
TGTGCCAGCAGCTCGCAGACAGGGGGCTATGGCTACACCTTC,CASSSQTGGYGYTF,TRBV11-2,TRBJ1-2,TRBD1,-